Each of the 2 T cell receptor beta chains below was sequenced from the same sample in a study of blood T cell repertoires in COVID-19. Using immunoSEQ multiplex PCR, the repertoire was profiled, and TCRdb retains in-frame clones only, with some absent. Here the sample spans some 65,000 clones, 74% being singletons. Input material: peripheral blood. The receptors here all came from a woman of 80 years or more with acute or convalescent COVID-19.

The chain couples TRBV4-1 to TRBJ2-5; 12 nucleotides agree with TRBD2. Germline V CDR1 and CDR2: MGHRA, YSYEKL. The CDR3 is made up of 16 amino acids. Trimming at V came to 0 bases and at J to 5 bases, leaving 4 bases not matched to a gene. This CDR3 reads CASSQETSGSFETQYF. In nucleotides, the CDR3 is TGCGCCAGCAGCCAAGAGACTAGCGGGAGTTTCGAGACCCAGTACTTC.

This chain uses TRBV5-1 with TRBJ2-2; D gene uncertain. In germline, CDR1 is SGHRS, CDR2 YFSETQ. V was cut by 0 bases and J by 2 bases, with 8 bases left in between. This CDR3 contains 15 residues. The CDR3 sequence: CASSLEQLNTGELFF. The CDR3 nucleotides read TGCGCCAGCAGCTTGGAACAGTTAAACACCGGGGAGCTGTTTTTT.